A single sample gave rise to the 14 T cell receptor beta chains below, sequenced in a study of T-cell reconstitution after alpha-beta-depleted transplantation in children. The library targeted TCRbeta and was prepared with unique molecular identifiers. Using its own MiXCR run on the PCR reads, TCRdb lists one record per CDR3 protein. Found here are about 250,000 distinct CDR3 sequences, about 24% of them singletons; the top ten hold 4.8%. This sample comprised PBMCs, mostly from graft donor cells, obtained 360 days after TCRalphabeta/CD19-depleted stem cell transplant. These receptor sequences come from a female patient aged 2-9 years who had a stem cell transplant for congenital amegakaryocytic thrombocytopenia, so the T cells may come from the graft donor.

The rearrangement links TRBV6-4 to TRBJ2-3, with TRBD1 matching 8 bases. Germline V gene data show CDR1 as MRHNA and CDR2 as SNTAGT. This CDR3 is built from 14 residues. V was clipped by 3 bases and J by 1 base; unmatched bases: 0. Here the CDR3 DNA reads TGTGCCAGCAGTGAACAGGGGGGCACAGATACGCAGTATTTT. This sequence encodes CASSEQGGTDTQYF.

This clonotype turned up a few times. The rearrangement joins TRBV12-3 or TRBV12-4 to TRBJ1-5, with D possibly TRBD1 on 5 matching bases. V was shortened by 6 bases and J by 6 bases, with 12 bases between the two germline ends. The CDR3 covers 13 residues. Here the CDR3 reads CASSGQWGQPQHF. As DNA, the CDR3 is TGTGCCAGCAGCGGACAATGGGGTCAGCCCCAGCATTTT.

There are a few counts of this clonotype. CDR3 amino acids: CSARGGRSTGELFF. The DNA of the CDR3 is TGCAGTGCTAGAGGGGGGAGGAGCACCGGGGAGCTGTTTTTT. The chain uses TRBV20-1 and TRBJ2-2; perhaps TRBD2 as D (6 bases). Germline V CDR1 and CDR2: DFQATT, SNEGSKA (reference sequence). V lost 1 base and J lost 4, with 10 bases in between. The CDR3 extends over 14 amino acids.

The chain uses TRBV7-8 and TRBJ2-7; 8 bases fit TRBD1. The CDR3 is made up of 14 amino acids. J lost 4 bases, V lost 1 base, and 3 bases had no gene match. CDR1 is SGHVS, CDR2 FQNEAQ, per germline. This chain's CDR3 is CASSLGTGIYEQYF. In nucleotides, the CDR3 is TGTGCCAGCAGCTTAGGGACAGGGATTTACGAGCAGTACTTC. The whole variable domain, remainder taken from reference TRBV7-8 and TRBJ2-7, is GAGVSQSPRYKVAKRGQDVALRCDPISGHVSLFWYQQALGQGPEFLTYFQNEAQLDKSGLPSDRFFAERPEGSVSTLKIQRTQQEDSAVYLCASSLGTGIYEQYFGPGTRLTVT.

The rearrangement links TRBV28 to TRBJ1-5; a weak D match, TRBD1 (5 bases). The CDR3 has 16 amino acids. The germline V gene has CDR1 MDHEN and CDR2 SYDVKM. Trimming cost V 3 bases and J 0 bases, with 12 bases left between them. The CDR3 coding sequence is TGTGCCAGCAGTTTCTGGGGGGTTTATAGCAATCAGCCCCAGCATTTT. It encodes CASSFWGVYSNQPQHF.

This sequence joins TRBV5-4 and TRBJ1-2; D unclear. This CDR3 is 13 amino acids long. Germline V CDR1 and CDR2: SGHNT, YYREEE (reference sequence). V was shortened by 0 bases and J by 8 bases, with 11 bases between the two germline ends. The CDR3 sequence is CASSLGNWVGYTF. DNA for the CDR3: TGTGCCAGCAGCTTGGGGAATTGGGTCGGCTACACCTTC. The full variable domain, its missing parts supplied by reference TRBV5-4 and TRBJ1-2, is ETGVTQSPTHLIKTRGQQVTLRCSSQSGHNTVSWYQQALGQGPQFIFQYYREEENGRGNFPPRFSGLQFPNYSSELNVNALELDDSALYLCASSLGNWVGYTFGSGTRLTVV.

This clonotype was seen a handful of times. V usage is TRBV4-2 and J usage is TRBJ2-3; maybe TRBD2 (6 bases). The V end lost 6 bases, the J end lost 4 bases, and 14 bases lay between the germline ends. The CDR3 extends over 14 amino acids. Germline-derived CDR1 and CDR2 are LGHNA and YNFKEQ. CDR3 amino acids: CASRSTGTSDTQYF. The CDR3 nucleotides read TGTGCCAGCAGGAGTACCGGGACTTCAGATACGCAGTATTTT.

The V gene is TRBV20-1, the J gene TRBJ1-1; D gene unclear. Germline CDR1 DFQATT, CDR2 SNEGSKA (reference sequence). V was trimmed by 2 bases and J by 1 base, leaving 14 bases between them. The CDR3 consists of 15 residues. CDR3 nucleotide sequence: TGCAGTGCTAGAAACCCAAACTGGGGGAACACTGAAGCTTTCTTT. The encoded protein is CSARNPNWGNTEAFF.

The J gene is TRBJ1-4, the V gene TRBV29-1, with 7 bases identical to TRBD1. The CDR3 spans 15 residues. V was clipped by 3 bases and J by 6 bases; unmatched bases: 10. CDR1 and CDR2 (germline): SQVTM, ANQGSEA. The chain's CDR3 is CSVDRTPRGYEKLFF. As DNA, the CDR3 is TGCAGCGTTGACCGTACCCCCAGGGGGTATGAAAAACTGTTTTTT.

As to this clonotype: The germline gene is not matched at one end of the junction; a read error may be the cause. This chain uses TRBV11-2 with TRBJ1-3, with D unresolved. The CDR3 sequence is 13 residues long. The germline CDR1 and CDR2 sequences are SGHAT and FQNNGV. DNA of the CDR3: TGTGCCAGCAGCGTAGATCGTGTAAACACCATATATTTT. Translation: CASSVDRVNTIYF.

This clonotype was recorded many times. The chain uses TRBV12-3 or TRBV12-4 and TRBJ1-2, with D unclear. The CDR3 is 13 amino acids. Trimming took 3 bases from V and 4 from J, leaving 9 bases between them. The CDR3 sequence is CASSFAGLYGYTF. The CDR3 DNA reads TGTGCCAGCAGTTTCGCAGGTCTCTATGGCTACACCTTC.

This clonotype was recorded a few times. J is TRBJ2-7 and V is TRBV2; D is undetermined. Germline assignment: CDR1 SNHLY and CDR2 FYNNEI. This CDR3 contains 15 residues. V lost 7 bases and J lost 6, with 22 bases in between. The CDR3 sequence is CASTPTALGLGEQYF. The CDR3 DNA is TGTGCCAGCACTCCGACTGCCCTCGGGTTAGGCGAGCAGTACTTC. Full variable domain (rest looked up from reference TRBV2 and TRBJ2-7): EPEVTQTPSHQVTQMGQEVILRCVPISNHLYFYWYRQILGQKVEFLVSFYNNEISEKSEIFDDQFSVERPDGSNFTLKIRSTKLEDSAMYFCASTPTALGLGEQYFGPGTRLTVT.

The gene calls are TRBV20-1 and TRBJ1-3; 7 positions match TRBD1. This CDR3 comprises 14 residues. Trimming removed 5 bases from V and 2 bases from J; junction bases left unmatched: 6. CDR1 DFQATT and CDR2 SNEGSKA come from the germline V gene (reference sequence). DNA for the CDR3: TGCAGTGCTGGGGGACAGTTCCCTGGAAACACCATATATTTT. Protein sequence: CSAGGQFPGNTIYF.

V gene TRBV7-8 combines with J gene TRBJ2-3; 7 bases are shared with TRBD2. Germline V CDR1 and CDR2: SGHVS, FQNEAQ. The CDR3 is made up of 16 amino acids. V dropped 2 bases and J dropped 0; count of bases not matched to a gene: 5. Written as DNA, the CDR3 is TGTGCCAGCAGCTTAAGGCGGGACTACAGCACAGATACGCAGTATTTT. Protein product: CASSLRRDYSTDTQYF.